The 19 T cell receptor beta chains listed next were all sequenced from one sample in a study of T cells in localized non-small cell lung cancer. Profiling relied on immunoSEQ multiplex PCR, and the TCRdb table lists in-frame clones only, not all of them. The table has 2,000 to 2,500 clones, less than 20% seen once. The sample consisted of normal lung tissue next to the tumor, taken before any cancer treatment. Receptors were obtained from a male donor aged 60 or older with stage I non-small cell lung cancer.

The gene calls are TRBV14 and TRBJ2-5; D perhaps matches TRBD2 (6 bases). Germline V gene data show CDR1 as SGHDN and CDR2 as FVKESK. V lost 2 bases to trimming and J lost 5 bases, with 9 bases between them. The CDR3 has 13 amino acids. The CDR3 coding sequence is TGTGCCAGCAGCCAAATAGCGGTGGAGACCCAGTACTTC. Translating gives CASSQIAVETQYF.

This clone is medium-sized in the sample. V gene TRBV9 combines with J gene TRBJ1-5; TRBD1 might be the D (5 bases). With 5 bases removed from V and 3 bases from J, the gap between germline ends came to 15 bases. The germline V gene encodes CDR1 SGDLS and CDR2 YYNGEE. CDR3 length: 15 amino acids. CDR3 bases: TGTGCCAGCAGACCTCAGGGAGGGAACAATCAGCCCCAGCATTTT. It is translated as CASRPQGGNNQPQHF.

The chain uses TRBV18 and TRBJ2-1, with D perhaps given as TRBD1 or TRBD2 (5 bases each). The V end lost 5 bases, the J end lost 8 bases, and 19 bases lay between the germline ends. Germline loops: CDR1 KGHSH, CDR2 LQKENI. CDR3 length: 15 residues. CDR3 nucleotide sequence: TGTGCCAGCTCATCCACTAACCGAGGGGTGCATGAGCAGTTCTTC. Amino acid sequence: CASSSTNRGVHEQFF.

This clone was seen more than once but under ten times. The chain joins TRBV9 to TRBJ2-7, with D tentatively TRBD2 (6 bases). The germline V and J ends were trimmed by 4 bases and 9 bases, with 14 bases remaining between them. In germline, CDR1 is SGDLS, CDR2 YYNGEE. The CDR3 runs 12 residues. CDR3 DNA: TGTGCCAGCAGCTCATCGTCCGGGGGGCAGTACTTC. The encoded protein is CASSSSSGGQYF.

Relative to its sample, this clone is large. The rearrangement joins TRBV4-1 to TRBJ2-3; possibly TRBD1 for D (6 bases). V was clipped by 1 base and J by 0 bases, with 17 bases between them. There are 18 residues in the CDR3. Per the germline V gene, CDR1 is MGHRA and CDR2 is YSYEKL. CDR3 sequence: CASSQGDGRGTSTDTQYF. CDR3 DNA: TGCGCCAGCAGCCAAGGGGATGGCAGGGGAACTAGCACAGATACGCAGTATTTT.

The V call is TRBV14, the J call TRBJ2-5; D gene uncertain. The CDR3 consists of 12 residues. Trimming removed 3 bases from V and 0 bases from J, with 2 bases in between. Germline V gene sequence: CDR1 SGHDN, CDR2 FVKESK. CDR3 nucleotides: TGTGCCAGCAGCCATTACCAAGAGACCCAGTACTTC. Translated, it gives CASSHYQETQYF.

V gene TRBV5-1 combines with J gene TRBJ2-7; 11 bases align to TRBD1. Per the germline V gene, CDR1 is SGHRS and CDR2 is YFSETQ. The CDR3 extends over 14 amino acids. Losses at the gene ends were 4 bases for V and 8 bases for J; bases not matched to a gene: 8. CDR3 sequence reads: CASSDRTGGRQQYF. The CDR3 coding sequence is TGCGCCAGCAGCGACCGGACAGGGGGCAGACAGCAGTACTTC.

This rearrangement joins TRBV30 to TRBJ2-7, with 14 bases that match TRBD2. The junction had 12 bases not matched to a gene; V was cut back by 2 bases and J by 6 bases. Germline values: CDR1 GTSNPN, CDR2 SVGIG (reference sequence). The CDR3 totals 17 residues. CDR3 sequence (DNA): TGTGCCTGGAGTATCACAACGGGACTAGCGGGAGTTCGCGAGCAGTACTTC. Its translation: CAWSITTGLAGVREQYF.

The V call is TRBV4-1, the J call TRBJ1-5; possibly TRBD1 for D (5 bases). The germline V gene encodes CDR1 MGHRA and CDR2 YSYEKL. The CDR3 loop spans 16 amino acids. V lost 0 bases, J lost 6 bases, and 15 bases lay in between. CDR3 bases: TGCGCCAGCAGCCAAGAATTAAGGCGGGGCGGTCAGCCCCAGCATTTT. This codes for CASSQELRRGGQPQHF.

The chain recombines TRBV11-3 with TRBJ2-1; D perhaps matches TRBD2 (5 bases). CDR3 length equals 14 residues. CDR1 is SGHNT and CDR2 is YENEEA in the germline V gene. V was shortened by 5 bases and J by 2 bases, with 10 bases between the two germline ends. The CDR3 DNA is TGTGCCAGCAGCAAACACGGGGCCTACAATGAGCAGTTCTTC. It codes for CASSKHGAYNEQFF.

This clone has just a few counts. The chain joins TRBV11-3 to TRBJ2-5; unclear D gene. Trimming removed 5 bases from V and 6 bases from J, with 19 bases in between. The germline gives CDR1 SGHNT, CDR2 YENEEA. The CDR3 spans 15 residues. CDR3 sequence: CASSATGSLYKTQYF. The DNA of the CDR3 is TGTGCCAGCAGCGCCACCGGGTCTTTATACAAGACCCAGTACTTC. The full variable domain, its missing parts supplied by reference TRBV11-3 and TRBJ2-5, is EAGVVQSPRYKIIEKKQPVAFWCNPISGHNTLYWYLQNLGQGPELLIRYENEEAVDDSQLPKDRFSAERLKGVDSTLKIQPAELGDSAVYLCASSATGSLYKTQYFGPGTRLLVL.

This clone is deemed medium-sized. The chain combines TRBV9 with TRBJ2-1; 7 bases map to TRBD2. The CDR3 runs 15 residues. Germline V gene lookup returns CDR1 SGDLS and CDR2 YYNGEE. V was clipped by 4 bases and J by 2 bases; unmatched bases: 6. The CDR3 nucleotides are TGTGCCAGCAGCTACCAGCGGGGAGCCTACAATGAGCAGTTCTTC. Translating gives CASSYQRGAYNEQFF.

The chain uses TRBV12-5 and TRBJ2-5; no firm D call. The CDR3 length is 13 residues. V lost 0 bases to trimming and J lost 4 bases, with 6 bases between them. Germline V gives CDR1 LGHNT, CDR2 FRNRAP. The chain's CDR3 is CASGLVATETQYF. CDR3 sequence (DNA): TGTGCTAGTGGTTTGGTGGCAACAGAGACCCAGTACTTC.

CDR3 region: CASNGMGTGQEYEQYF. The CDR3, as DNA: TGTGCCAGCAACGGTATGGGGACAGGGCAGGAGTACGAGCAGTACTTC. This chain joins TRBV11-3 and TRBJ2-7, with 9 bases lining up with TRBD1. The length of the CDR3 is 16 residues. Germline V gene data show CDR1 as SGHNT and CDR2 as YENEEA. V lost 7 bases to trimming and J lost 4 bases; unmatched junction nucleotides: 14. The whole variable domain, filled in from reference TRBV11-3 and TRBJ2-7, reads EAGVVQSPRYKIIEKKQPVAFWCNPISGHNTLYWYLQNLGQGPELLIRYENEEAVDDSQLPKDRFSAERLKGVDSTLKIQPAELGDSAVYLCASNGMGTGQEYEQYFGPGTRLTVT.

The chain combines TRBV29-1 with TRBJ1-4; D is unclear. The CDR3 contains 12 residues. V lost 5 bases to trimming and J lost 6 bases, with 10 bases between them. From germline, CDR1 is SQVTM and CDR2 ANQGSEA. The CDR3 nucleotides read TGCAGCGTTAGGGTGGAAGATGAAAAACTGTTTTTT. This translates into CSVRVEDEKLFF.

The chain combines TRBV5-1 with TRBJ1-1, with 8 bases lining up with TRBD1. The CDR3 sequence is 15 residues long. The junction had 7 bases not matched to a gene; V was cut back by 6 bases and J by 0 bases. Germline V lookup: CDR1 SGHRS, CDR2 YFSETQ. CDR3 region: CASNGQGGMNTEAFF. The CDR3 DNA reads TGCGCCAGCAACGGACAGGGAGGGATGAACACTGAAGCTTTCTTT.

The J gene is TRBJ2-7, the V gene TRBV18, with D unresolved. Between the trimmed V and J ends, which lost 6 bases and 1 base, there was a span of 13 bases. CDR3 length equals 14 residues. The germline gives CDR1 KGHSH, CDR2 LQKENI. The CDR3 here is CASSIAEKSYEQYF. The CDR3 DNA follows: TGTGCCAGCTCCATTGCCGAAAAATCCTACGAGCAGTACTTC.

This clone was seen ten or more times. The chain combines TRBV7-2 with TRBJ2-5; D uncertain. Deletions cut 1 base from V and 2 bases from J, with 5 bases between. CDR3 length: 13 amino acids. Germline CDR1 reads SGHTA; CDR2 reads FQGNSA. The CDR3 region has the DNA TGTGCCAGCAGCTTAGGGATTCAAGAGACCCAGTACTTC. Translating gives CASSLGIQETQYF.

The chain is built from TRBV18 and TRBJ2-2; D gene uncertain. This CDR3 is built from 16 residues. V lost 1 base to trimming and J lost 1 base, with 10 bases between them. Germline CDR1 KGHSH, CDR2 LQKENI. DNA for the CDR3: TGTGCCAGCTCACCACTTACAGCCGTGAACACCGGGGAGCTGTTTTTT. This translates into CASSPLTAVNTGELFF.